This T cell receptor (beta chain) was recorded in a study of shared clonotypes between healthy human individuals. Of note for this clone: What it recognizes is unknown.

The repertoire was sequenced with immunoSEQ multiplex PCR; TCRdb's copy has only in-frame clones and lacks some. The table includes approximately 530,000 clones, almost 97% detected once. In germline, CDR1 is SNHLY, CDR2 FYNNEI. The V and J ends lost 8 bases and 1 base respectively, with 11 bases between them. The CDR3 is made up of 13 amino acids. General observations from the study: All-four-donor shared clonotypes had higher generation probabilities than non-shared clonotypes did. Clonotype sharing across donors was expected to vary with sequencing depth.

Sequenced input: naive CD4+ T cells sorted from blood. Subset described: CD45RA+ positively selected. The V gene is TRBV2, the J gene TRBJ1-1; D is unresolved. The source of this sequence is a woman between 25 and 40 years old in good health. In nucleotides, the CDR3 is TGTGCCAGCGTCCGGACTCCGAACACTGAAGCTTTCTTT. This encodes CASVRTPNTEAFF.